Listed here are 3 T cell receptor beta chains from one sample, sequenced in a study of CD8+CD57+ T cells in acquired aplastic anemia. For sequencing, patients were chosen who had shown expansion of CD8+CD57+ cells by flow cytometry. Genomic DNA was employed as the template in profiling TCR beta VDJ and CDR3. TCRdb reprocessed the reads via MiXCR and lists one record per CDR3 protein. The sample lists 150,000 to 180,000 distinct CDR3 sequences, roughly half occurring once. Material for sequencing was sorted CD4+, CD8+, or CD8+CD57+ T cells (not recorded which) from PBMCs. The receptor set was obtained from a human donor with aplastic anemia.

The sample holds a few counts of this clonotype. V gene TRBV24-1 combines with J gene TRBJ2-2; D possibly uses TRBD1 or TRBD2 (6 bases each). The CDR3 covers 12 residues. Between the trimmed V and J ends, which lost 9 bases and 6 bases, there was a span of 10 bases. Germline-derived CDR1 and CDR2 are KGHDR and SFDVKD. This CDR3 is CATAGQPGELFF. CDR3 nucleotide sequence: TGTGCCACCGCGGGACAACCCGGGGAGCTGTTTTTT.

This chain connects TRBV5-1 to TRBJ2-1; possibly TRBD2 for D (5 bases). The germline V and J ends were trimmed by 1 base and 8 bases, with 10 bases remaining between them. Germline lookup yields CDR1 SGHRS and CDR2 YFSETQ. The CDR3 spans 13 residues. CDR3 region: CASSLRAGDEQFF. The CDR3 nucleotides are TGCGCCAGCAGCTTGAGGGCGGGCGATGAGCAGTTCTTC.

CDR3 loop: CSAPSGDEQFF. The CDR3 DNA follows: TGCAGTGCGCCGTCGGGGGATGAGCAGTTCTTC. The chain is built from TRBV20-1 and TRBJ2-1; maybe TRBD2 (6 bases). Germline-derived CDR1 and CDR2 are DFQATT and SNEGSKA (reference sequence). The V end lost 6 bases, the J end lost 8 bases, and 11 bases lay between the germline ends. This CDR3 is 11 amino acids long.